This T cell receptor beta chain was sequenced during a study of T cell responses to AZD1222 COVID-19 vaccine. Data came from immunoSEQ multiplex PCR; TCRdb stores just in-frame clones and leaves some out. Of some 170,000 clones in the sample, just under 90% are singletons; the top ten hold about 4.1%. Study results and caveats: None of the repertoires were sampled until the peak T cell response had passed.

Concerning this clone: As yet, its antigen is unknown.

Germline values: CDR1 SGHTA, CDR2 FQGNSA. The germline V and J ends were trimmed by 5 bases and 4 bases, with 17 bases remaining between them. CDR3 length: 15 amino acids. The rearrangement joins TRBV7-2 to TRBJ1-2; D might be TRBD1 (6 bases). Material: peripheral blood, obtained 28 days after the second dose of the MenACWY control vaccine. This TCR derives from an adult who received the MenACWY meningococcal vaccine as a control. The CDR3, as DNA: TGTGCCAGCAGCCCGGGGGCGGGATGGGTCTATGGCTACACCTTC. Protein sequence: CASSPGAGWVYGYTF.